This record concerns one T cell receptor (beta chain) sequence. This record belongs to a study of shared clonotypes between healthy human individuals. CDR3 length: 16 residues. Germline assignment: CDR1 SGDLS and CDR2 YYNGEE. Trimming at V came to 2 bases and at J to 8 bases, leaving 12 bases not matched to a gene. Method: immunoSEQ multiplex PCR; TCRdb's copy keeps in-frame clones and lacks some. The sample lists roughly 2.5 million clones; roughly 92% were seen once. The chain employs TRBV9 and TRBJ1-4, with 7 bases fitting TRBD1. This clonotype was sampled from a man aged 18 to 35 in good health. The specimen sequenced was naive CD4+ T cells sorted from blood. As to subset: CD45RA+ positively selected. The CDR3 DNA is TGTGCCAGCAGCGTCAACCCAGGGGGAGCGGGCGAAAAACTGTTTTTT. This translates into CASSVNPGGAGEKLFF.